The clone carrying this T cell receptor beta chain was counted only a few times. The data belong to a study of cytomegalovirus exposure and HLA in healthy donors. PCR primers comprised 60 Vbeta and 13 Jbeta primers. Method: immunoSEQ multiplex PCR; TCRdb's copy keeps in-frame clones and lacks some. This sample has 150,000 to 200,000 clones, with 70% to 90% found just once. The CDR3 is 15 amino acids. The V and J ends lost 6 bases and 16 bases respectively, with 25 bases between them. The germline V gene has CDR1 SNHLY and CDR2 FYNNEI. The chain uses TRBV2 and TRBJ1-6; D remains unclear. Sequencing input: PBMCs. The clonotype originates from a woman aged 25-40 years in good health and CMV-seronegative. Here the CDR3 DNA reads TGTGCCAGCAGGACCCACGCGGGTTACGGTGATGGGCTCCACTTT. Protein sequence: CASRTHAGYGDGLHF. Using reference TRBV2 and TRBJ1-6 for the parts outside the CDR3, the full variable domain is EPEVTQTPSHQVTQMGQEVILRCVPISNHLYFYWYRQILGQKVEFLVSFYNNEISEKSEIFDDQFSVERPDGSNFTLKIRSTKLEDSAMYFCASRTHAGYGDGLHFGNGTRLTVT.